These 8 T cell receptor beta chains share one sample of origin, sequenced in a study of CD8+ T cells in alopecia areata. Sequencing templates came from extracted RNA that was reverse transcribed into cDNA. Libraries were prepared by immunoSEQ multiplex PCR; TCRdb keeps only in-frame clonotypes and omits some of them. The top ten hold around 18% of the sample, which has about 90,000 clones, 44% seen once. Sample treatment: oral pan-JAK inhibitor, 5-10 mg twice daily. The sample consisted of CD8+ T cells sorted from blood, taken at week 24, from a patient treated with tofacitinib. The origin of the receptors is a human donor with alopecia areata.

This clone was counted between two and nine times. Written as DNA, the CDR3 is TGTGCCAGCAGAAAGGGCCCTAGGGAAAAACTGTTTTTT. Translation: CASRKGPREKLFF. The rearrangement joins TRBV7-9 to TRBJ1-4; D call uncertain. The germline V and J ends were trimmed by 6 bases and 8 bases, with 13 bases remaining between them. This CDR3 has 13 residues. The V gene's germline CDR1 is SEHNR and CDR2 FQNEAQ (reference sequence).

This clone was counted between two and nine times. The gene calls are TRBV30 and TRBJ2-7; 7 bases match TRBD2. This CDR3 is built from 13 residues. With 6 bases clipped from V and 5 bases from J, the junction kept 10 bases outside the gene matches. CDR1 is GTSNPN and CDR2 is SVGIG in the germline V gene (reference sequence). In DNA, the CDR3 is TGTGCCTGTTGGGAGGGACTCGGCAACGAGCAGTACTTC. Protein product: CACWEGLGNEQYF.

This clone was counted only a few times. At the DNA level, this CDR3 is encoded by other sequences in the same sample as well. The chain's CDR3 is CASSPGYEQYF. CDR3 bases: TGTGCCAGCAGCCCAGGATACGAGCAGTACTTC. The chain uses TRBV7-9 and TRBJ2-7; D call uncertain. The germline gives CDR1 SEHNR, CDR2 FQNEAQ (reference sequence). The CDR3 spans 11 residues. Trimming took off 5 bases at V and 4 bases at J, with 6 bases between the two ends.

The V and J genes are TRBV9 and TRBJ2-2, with no clear D. Trimming pared 3 bases from V and 0 bases from J, leaving 6 bases between. The CDR3 runs to 14 residues. CDR1 and CDR2 from the germline V gene are SGDLS and YYNGEE. CDR3 residues: CASSGGSNTGELFF. The CDR3 bases are TGTGCCAGCAGCGGGGGTTCGAACACCGGGGAGCTGTTTTTT.

The CDR3 DNA sequence: TGCGCCAGCAGCTGGACTGACCCGTACCAAGAGACCCAGTACTTC. Residues: CASSWTDPYQETQYF. V is TRBV5-1 and J is TRBJ2-5; TRBD2 might be the D (5 bases). In germline, CDR1 is SGHRS, CDR2 YFSETQ. V lost 3 bases and J lost 0, with 12 bases in between. The CDR3 sequence is 15 residues long.

The chain combines TRBV5-6 with TRBJ2-7; D call uncertain. In germline, CDR1 is SGHDT, CDR2 YYEEEE. The CDR3 extends over 11 amino acids. Trimming removed 3 bases at V and 2 bases at J, with 3 bases between. The CDR3 DNA is TGTGCCAGCAGCTCGGCCTACGAGCAGTACTTC. Its translation: CASSSAYEQYF.

This clone was observed a few times. This chain connects TRBV9 to TRBJ2-7; a possible D gene is TRBD1 (6 bases). Per the germline V gene, CDR1 is SGDLS and CDR2 is YYNGEE. V lost 3 bases and J 3 bases, leaving 10 bases between the germline ends. The CDR3 contains 13 residues. For the CDR3, the DNA is TGTGCCAGCAGCGCCCGAGGGGGCTACGAGCAGTACTTC. Amino acid sequence: CASSARGGYEQYF.

The rearrangement links TRBV7-9 to TRBJ2-2; D possibly corresponds to TRBD2 (6 bases). V dropped 3 bases and J dropped 6 bases, with 14 bases sitting between them. The CDR3 consists of 15 residues. Looked up from germline, CDR1 is SEHNR and CDR2 is FQNEAQ (reference sequence). CDR3 bases: TGTGCCAGCAGCTTTGGTGGAGGGATGGCCGGGGAGCTGTTTTTT. It codes for CASSFGGGMAGELFF.